This T cell receptor beta chain originates from a study of CD8 T cells in ankylosing spondylitis. Trimming at V came to 5 bases and at J to 6 bases, leaving 8 bases not matched to a gene. The CDR3 is 14 amino acids. Germline CDR1 and CDR2: DFQATT and SNEGSKA (reference sequence). TCRdb ran MiXCR on the 5' RACE reads and lists one entry per CDR3 protein. The sample yields about 340,000 distinct CDR3 sequences, roughly 14% seen once. This receptor was identified in a male donor with ankylosing spondylitis or in good health (not recorded which). The chain couples TRBV20-1 to TRBJ1-2; 11 bases line up with TRBD1. The sequenced sample consisted of blood, either unsorted or a sorted T cell fraction (not recorded which). CDR3 DNA: TGCAGTGCTGGACAGGGGGCCTTAGGGAATGGCTACACCTTC. It encodes CSAGQGALGNGYTF.